This paragraph covers one TCR beta chain sequence. Its antigen is undetermined. These data originate in a study of blood T cells in healthy people across ages. General study findings and limits: While age rose, TCR beta diversity per million T cells dropped in a roughly linear way.

The CDR3 runs to 14 residues. V gave up 7 bases and J gave up 3 bases, with 16 bases separating them. The V gene's germline CDR1 is SQVTM and CDR2 ANQGSEA. A J-beta primer mix and a sample-barcoded 5' primer were used in a second PCR of roughly 6 to 11 cycles. TCRdb ran MiXCR on the 5' RACE reads and lists one entry per CDR3 protein. Here the sample spans roughly 1 million distinct CDR3 sequences, roughly 24% being singletons. These data also formed part of another study, on T cells of mothers and their children. That source reports: Each child gave 2.9 million or so TCR beta CDR3 reads (each mother, over 10 million).

The genes are TRBV29-1 and TRBJ2-1; the D call may be TRBD1 or TRBD2 (5 bases each). What was sequenced was blood. The origin of this receptor is a girl aged 2 to 9 in good health. CDR3 sequence (DNA): TGCAGCGCCAAACAACCGGGACGCTACAATGAGCAGTTCTTC. Amino acid sequence: CSAKQPGRYNEQFF.